The T cell receptor (beta chain) described here comes from a study of CD8+CD57+ T cells in acquired aplastic anemia. For the study at large: When averaged, DNA from sorted CD4+ and CD8+ cells came to 3 to 4 ug. Findings and caveats of the study: Levels of CD8+ Simpson's diversity were not significantly distinct in patients versus controls. Patients and controls were found to share twenty-nine CD8+ CDR3 sequences.

Profiling that covered TCR beta VDJ and CDR3 relied on genomic DNA as its template. TCRdb re-derived calls from the reads in MiXCR, one entry per CDR3 protein. The sample includes 210,000 or so distinct CDR3 sequences, around 50% of them seen just once. Patients chosen for sequencing had CD8+CD57+ cells that had expanded, as shown by flow cytometry. Therapy had not been given to patients before blood sampling. This CDR3 is 13 amino acids long. Germline CDR1 reads LNHDA; CDR2 reads SQIVND (reference sequence). Trimming left V 1 base short and J 7 bases short, with 10 bases between. As for this clonotype: Its target is not known.

The clonotype originates from a human donor with aplastic anemia. This chain links TRBV19 with TRBJ2-5, with TRBD2 as a possible D gene (5 bases). Sequenced input: sorted CD4+, CD8+, or CD8+CD57+ T cells (not recorded which) from PBMCs. The CDR3 coding sequence is TGTGCCAGTAGTATAGGAAACCGGGGGACCCAGTACTTC. It translates to CASSIGNRGTQYF.